Listed here are 15 T cell receptor beta chains from one sample, sequenced in a study of cytomegalovirus exposure and HLA in healthy donors. Primers for the PCR totalled 60 Vbeta and 13 Jbeta. Repertoires were generated with immunoSEQ multiplex PCR, while TCRdb's copy carries only in-frame clones and drops some. Of about 160,000 clones in the sample, around 83% were seen once. Sequenced material: PBMCs. These receptors came from a girl aged 2-10 years in good health and CMV-seropositive.

J is TRBJ1-2 and V is TRBV19; tentative D call: TRBD1 (5 bases). Germline V CDR1 and CDR2: LNHDA, SQIVND (reference sequence). This CDR3 has 15 residues. Trimming removed 3 bases at V and 2 bases at J, with 13 bases between. The CDR3 loop reads CASSIPQARNYGYTF. The CDR3 nucleotides read TGTGCCAGTAGTATTCCACAGGCGAGGAACTATGGCTACACCTTC. Complete variable domain (other parts from reference TRBV19 and TRBJ1-2): DGGITQSPKYLFRKEGQNVTLSCEQNLNHDAMYWYRQDPGQGLRLIYYSQIVNDFQKGDIAEGYSVSREKKESFPLTVTSAQKNPTAFYLCASSIPQARNYGYTFGSGTRLTVV.

The genes are TRBV7-3 and TRBJ1-1; possible D gene TRBD1, 5 bases. The V end lost 6 bases, the J end lost 0 bases, and 8 bases lay between the germline ends. The CDR3 is made up of 13 amino acids. In germline, CDR1 is SGHTA, CDR2 FQGTGA. CDR3 protein: CASSPTVNTEAFF. CDR3 coding DNA: TGTGCCAGCAGTCCGACAGTGAACACTGAAGCTTTCTTT. The variable domain in full, with the rest retrieved from reference TRBV7-3 and TRBJ1-1, is GAGVSQTPSNKVTEKGKYVELRCDPISGHTALYWYRQSLGQGPEFLIYFQGTGAADDSGLPNDRFFAVRPEGSVSTLKIQRTERGDSAVYLCASSPTVNTEAFFGQGTRLTVV.

The genes are TRBV7-6 and TRBJ2-2, with D maybe TRBD1 (5 bases). The V gene's germline CDR1 is SGHVS and CDR2 FNYEAQ. V lost 11 bases, J lost 4 bases, and 14 bases lay in between. The CDR3 extends over 13 amino acids. CDR3 amino acids: CAGAGLGTGELFF. CDR3 DNA: TGTGCCGGGGCAGGGCTGGGCACCGGGGAGCTGTTTTTT.

The chain carries TRBV5-4 and TRBJ2-7; D possibly corresponds to TRBD1 (6 bases). Trimming cost V 0 bases and J 2 bases, with 9 bases left between them. CDR1 is SGHNT and CDR2 is YYREEE in the germline V gene (reference sequence). This CDR3 has 14 residues. The CDR3, as DNA: TGTGCCAGCAGCTTGGACAGGGAAACCTACGAGCAGTACTTC. Translation: CASSLDRETYEQYF.

This chain links TRBV27 with TRBJ1-5; no definite D call. The germline gives CDR1 MNHEY, CDR2 SMNVEV (reference sequence). The CDR3 loop spans 15 amino acids. V lost 0 bases, J lost 6 bases, and 12 bases lay in between. The CDR3 sequence is CASSLSEHPSQPQHF. The CDR3 bases are TGTGCCAGCAGTTTATCGGAGCACCCTAGTCAGCCCCAGCATTTT.

This clone showed up just a few times. V gene TRBV6-5 combines with J gene TRBJ2-3, with 11 bases fitting TRBD2. The CDR3 is 15 residues long. Germline V gives CDR1 MNHEY, CDR2 SVGAGI. V was pared by 2 bases and J by 4 bases, with 2 bases of the junction left unmatched. CDR3 region: CASSYTSGSPDTQYF. The CDR3 DNA reads TGTGCCAGCAGTTACACTAGCGGGAGCCCAGATACGCAGTATTTT.

The rearrangement joins TRBV10-2 to TRBJ2-7, with D hard to call. The CDR3 has 11 amino acids. Germline lookup yields CDR1 WSHSY and CDR2 SAAADI. V lost 6 bases, J lost 0 bases, and 3 bases lay in between. CDR3 DNA sequence: TGCGCCAGCAGACACTCCTACGAGCAGTACTTC. Translating gives CASRHSYEQYF.

The chain employs TRBV10-3 and TRBJ2-3; D remains unclear. Trimming pared 0 bases from V and 0 bases from J, leaving 7 bases between. The CDR3 extends over 15 amino acids. The germline V gene encodes CDR1 ENHRY and CDR2 SYGVKD. The DNA for the CDR3 is TGTGCCATCAGTGAGTCAATGGCTAGCACAGATACGCAGTATTTT. It translates to CAISESMASTDTQYF.

This chain joins TRBV9 and TRBJ2-5; the match to TRBD2 covers 8 bases. CDR1 and CDR2 (germline): SGDLS, YYNGEE. There are 14 residues in the CDR3. Trimming cost V 4 bases and J 3 bases; bases outside gene matches: 5. The CDR3 DNA reads as TGTGCCAGCAGCTCCTACGGGAGGGAAGAGACCCAGTACTTC. Protein product: CASSSYGREETQYF.

This clone has just one count. This chain connects TRBV10-2 to TRBJ2-5, with 9 bases fitting TRBD2. The J call could be wrong; TRBJ2-7 is a better fit for the DNA end. This CDR3 region has 14 residues. Germline V gene sequence: CDR1 WSHSY, CDR2 SAAADI. CDR3 in amino acids: CASRFSGSYDEQYF. DNA of the CDR3: TGCGCCAGCAGGTTTAGCGGGAGCTACGACGAGCAGTACTTC.

This clone appeared a few times. The rearrangement uses TRBV27 and TRBJ2-2; the match to TRBD2 covers 7 bases. This CDR3 contains 17 residues. Germline CDR1 and CDR2: MNHEY and SMNVEV (reference sequence). V lost 3 bases and J lost 7; bases outside the gene matches: 14. The chain's CDR3 is CASSLLLLAYGVGELFF. The DNA of the CDR3 is TGTGCCAGCAGTTTGTTACTACTAGCGTATGGTGTCGGGGAGCTGTTTTTT.

V usage is TRBV27 and J usage is TRBJ2-3, with D possibly matching TRBD1 (6 bases). The CDR3 runs to 16 residues. The germline CDR1 and CDR2 sequences are MNHEY and SMNVEV (reference sequence). Trimming pared 5 bases from V and 0 bases from J, leaving 15 bases between. This CDR3 reads CASSPLGGASTDTQYF. The CDR3 nucleotides read TGTGCCAGCAGTCCCCTAGGGGGAGCCAGCACAGATACGCAGTATTTT.

J is TRBJ2-2 and V is TRBV27; perhaps TRBD2 as D (6 bases). This CDR3 region has 16 residues. V lost 1 base, J lost 1 base, and 10 bases lay in between. Germline V CDR1 and CDR2: MNHEY, SMNVEV (reference sequence). The DNA for the CDR3 is TGTGCCAGCAGTTTATACGTGGGAGGGAACACCGGGGAGCTGTTTTTT. Protein: CASSLYVGGNTGELFF.

This clone is a singleton in its sample. The chain links TRBV6-5 to TRBJ2-5, with 10 bases matching TRBD2. Germline-derived CDR1 and CDR2 are MNHEY and SVGAGI. V shed 9 bases and J 5 bases; nucleotides not matched to a gene: 12. CDR3 length: 15 amino acids. CDR3 sequence reads: CASRASGSREETQYF. In DNA form, the CDR3 reads TGTGCCAGTAGGGCTAGCGGGAGTAGGGAGGAGACCCAGTACTTC.

This clone was seen once. This chain connects TRBV9 to TRBJ1-1; D possibly corresponds to TRBD1 (6 bases). Germline values: CDR1 SGDLS, CDR2 YYNGEE. This CDR3 has 13 residues. Trimming removed 6 bases at V and 5 bases at J, with 14 bases between. Written as DNA, the CDR3 is TGTGCCAGCATCCAGACAGGACGTACTGAAGCTTTCTTT. Residues: CASIQTGRTEAFF.